The present entry profiles one T cell receptor beta chain with its context. These data come from a study of control samples from healthy donors and cancer patients. This CDR3 is 15 amino acids long. The ends were cut back, 1 base at V and 9 bases at J, with 13 bases in the middle. From germline, CDR1 is KGHSH and CDR2 LQKENI. Using immunoSEQ multiplex PCR, the repertoire was profiled, and TCRdb retains in-frame clones only, with some absent. The sample shows about 170,000 clones, about 91% of them seen only once. The TCR comes from a woman between 35 and 50 years old in good health. The rearrangement joins TRBV18 to TRBJ1-6; D unresolved. Sequenced material: blood. The CDR3 region has the DNA TGTGCCAGCTCACCACTAGGCCAAACGGGTTCACCCCTCCACTTT. It specifies CASSPLGQTGSPLHF.